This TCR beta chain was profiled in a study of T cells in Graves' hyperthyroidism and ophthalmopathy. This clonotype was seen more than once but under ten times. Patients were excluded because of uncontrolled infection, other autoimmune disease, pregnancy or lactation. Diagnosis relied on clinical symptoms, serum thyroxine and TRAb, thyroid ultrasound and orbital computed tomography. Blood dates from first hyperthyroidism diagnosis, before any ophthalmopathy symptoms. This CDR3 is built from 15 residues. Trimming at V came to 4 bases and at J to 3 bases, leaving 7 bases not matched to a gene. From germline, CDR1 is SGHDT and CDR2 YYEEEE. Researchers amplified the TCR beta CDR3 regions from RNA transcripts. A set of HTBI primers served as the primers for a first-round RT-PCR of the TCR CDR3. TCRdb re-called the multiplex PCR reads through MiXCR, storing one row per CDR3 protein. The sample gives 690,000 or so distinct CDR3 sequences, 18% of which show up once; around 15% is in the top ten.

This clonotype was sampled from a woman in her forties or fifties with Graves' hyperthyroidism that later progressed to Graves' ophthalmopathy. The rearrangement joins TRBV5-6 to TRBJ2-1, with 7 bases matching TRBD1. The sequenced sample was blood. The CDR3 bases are TGTGCCAGCAGCCTCGGGACAGACTACTACAATGAGCAGTTCTTC. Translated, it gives CASSLGTDYYNEQFF.